This entry describes one T cell receptor (beta chain). Only in-frame clones appear in the TCRdb table, and some are missing; sequencing was by immunoSEQ multiplex PCR. The repertoire holds more than 80,000 clones, with 90% to 95% as singletons. V was pared by 3 bases and J by 4 bases, with 10 bases between. The CDR3 is 13 residues long. The V gene's germline CDR1 is MNHEY and CDR2 SMNVEV (reference sequence). This specimen comes from a study of OX40 agonist ivuxolimab in advanced cancers. Samples were taken at baseline and on day 1 of cycles 4 and 7. This chain uses TRBV27 with TRBJ2-7, with unresolved D. The sample consisted of CD4+ or CD8+ T cells sorted from blood, taken in a trial of the OX40 agonist ivuxolimab. This receptor was identified in an adult with an advanced solid tumor such as melanoma, head and neck, liver or kidney cancer. CDR3 bases: TGTGCCAGCAGTTTGAACAGATTATACGAGCAGTACTTC. Amino acids: CASSLNRLYEQYF.